This T cell receptor beta chain stems from a study of blood T cell repertoires in COVID-19. The CDR3 length is 16 residues. CDR1 and CDR2 (germline): MDHEN, SYDVKM. With V trimmed by 6 bases and J by 4 bases, 14 bases remained unmatched. Clones were sequenced by immunoSEQ multiplex PCR, and TCRdb holds only the in-frame ones, with some missing. The data contain 150,000 to 200,000 clones, 80% to 90% of them singletons. Input material: peripheral blood. The chain couples TRBV28 to TRBJ1-2; the match to TRBD1 covers 7 bases. The sequence derives from a man aged 55 to 70 with acute or convalescent COVID-19. In DNA, the CDR3 is TGTGCCAGCAGCCCTCCCACCGGGACAGTATCCTATGGCTACACCTTC. Amino acid sequence: CASSPPTGTVSYGYTF.